This T cell receptor beta chain was captured by sequencing in a study of blood T cell repertoires in COVID-19. Looking at the study overall: COVID-19 samples collected from the United States, Italy and Spain covered acute and convalescent phases. Nucleic acid was either cDNA or gDNA, and it came from T cells, B-cell-depleted T cells, or PBMCs.

The CDR3 runs 11 residues. The germline gives CDR1 ENHRY, CDR2 SYGVKD. The germline V and J ends were trimmed by 3 bases and 7 bases, with 5 bases remaining between them. Authors' processing steps: Amplification of reference gene primers was used by the study to estimate nucleated cell counts. This table comes from immunoSEQ multiplex PCR, and its TCRdb copy is limited to in-frame clones, with some not included. The D gene and trimming were derived from the DNA, and the V and J assignments and clone size from that table. Of about 220,000 clones listed, more than 80% are singletons. This receptor was identified in a man in his thirties or forties who had recovered from COVID-19. This chain connects TRBV10-3 to TRBJ2-3; no reliable D call. The sample taken for sequencing was peripheral blood. CDR3 residues: CAISDTHTQYF. The CDR3 bases are TGTGCCATCAGTGATACTCATACGCAGTATTTT.